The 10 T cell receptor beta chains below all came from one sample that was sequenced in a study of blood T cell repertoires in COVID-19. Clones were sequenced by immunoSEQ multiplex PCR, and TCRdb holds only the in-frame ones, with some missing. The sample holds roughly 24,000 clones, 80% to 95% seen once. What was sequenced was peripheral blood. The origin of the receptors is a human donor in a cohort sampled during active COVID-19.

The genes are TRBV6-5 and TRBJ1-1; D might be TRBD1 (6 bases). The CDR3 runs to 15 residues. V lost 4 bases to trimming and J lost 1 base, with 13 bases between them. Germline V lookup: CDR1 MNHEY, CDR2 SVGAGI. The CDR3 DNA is TGTGCCAGCAGTTCGCGGACAGAAAGGAACACTGAAGCTTTCTTT. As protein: CASSSRTERNTEAFF.

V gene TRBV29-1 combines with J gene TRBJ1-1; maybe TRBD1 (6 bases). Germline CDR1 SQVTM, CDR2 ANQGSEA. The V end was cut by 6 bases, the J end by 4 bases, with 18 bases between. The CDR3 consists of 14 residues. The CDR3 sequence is CSVRTASSFTEAFF. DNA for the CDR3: TGCAGCGTCAGGACAGCCAGTTCGTTCACTGAAGCTTTCTTT.

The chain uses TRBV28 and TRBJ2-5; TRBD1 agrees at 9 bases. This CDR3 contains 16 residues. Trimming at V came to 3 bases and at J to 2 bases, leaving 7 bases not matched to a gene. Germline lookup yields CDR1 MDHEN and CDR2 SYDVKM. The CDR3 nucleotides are TGTGCCAGCAGTTTTATCCTGGACAGGGGACAAGAGACCCAGTACTTC. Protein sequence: CASSFILDRGQETQYF. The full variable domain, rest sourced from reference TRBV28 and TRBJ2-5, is DVKVTQSSRYLVKRTGEKVFLECVQDMDHENMFWYRQDPGLGLRLIYFSYDVKMKEKGDIPEGYSVSREKKERFSLILESASTNQTSMYLCASSFILDRGQETQYFGPGTRLLVL.

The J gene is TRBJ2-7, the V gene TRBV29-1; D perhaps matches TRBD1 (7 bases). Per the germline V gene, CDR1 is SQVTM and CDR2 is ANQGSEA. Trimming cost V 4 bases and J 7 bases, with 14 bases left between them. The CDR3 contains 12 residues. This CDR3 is CSVGTTGREQYF. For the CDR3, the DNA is TGCAGCGTTGGTACGACAGGGAGGGAGCAGTACTTC.

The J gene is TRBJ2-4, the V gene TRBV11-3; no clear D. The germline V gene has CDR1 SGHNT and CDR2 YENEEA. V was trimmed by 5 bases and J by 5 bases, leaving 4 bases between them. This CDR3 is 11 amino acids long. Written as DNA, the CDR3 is TGTGCCAGCAGCGGAGAAAACATTCAGTACTTC. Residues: CASSGENIQYF.

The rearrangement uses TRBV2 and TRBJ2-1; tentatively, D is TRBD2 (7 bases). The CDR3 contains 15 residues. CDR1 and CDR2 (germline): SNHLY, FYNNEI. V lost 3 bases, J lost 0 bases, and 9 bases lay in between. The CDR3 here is CASSDRGGSYNEQFF. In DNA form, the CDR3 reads TGTGCCAGCAGTGATAGGGGGGGCTCCTACAATGAGCAGTTCTTC.

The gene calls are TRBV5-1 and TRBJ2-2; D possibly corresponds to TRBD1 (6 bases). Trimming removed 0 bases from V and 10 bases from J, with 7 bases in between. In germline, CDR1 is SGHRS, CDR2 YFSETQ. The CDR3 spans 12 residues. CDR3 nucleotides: TGCGCCAGCAGCTTGGAGGGACAGGAGCTGTTTTTT. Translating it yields CASSLEGQELFF.

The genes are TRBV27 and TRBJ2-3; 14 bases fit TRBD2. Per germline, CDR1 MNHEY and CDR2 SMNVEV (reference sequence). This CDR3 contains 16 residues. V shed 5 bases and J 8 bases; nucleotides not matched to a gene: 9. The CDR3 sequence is CASSPGTSGSRGTQYF. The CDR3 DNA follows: TGTGCCAGCAGTCCAGGGACTAGCGGGAGTAGGGGTACGCAGTATTTT.

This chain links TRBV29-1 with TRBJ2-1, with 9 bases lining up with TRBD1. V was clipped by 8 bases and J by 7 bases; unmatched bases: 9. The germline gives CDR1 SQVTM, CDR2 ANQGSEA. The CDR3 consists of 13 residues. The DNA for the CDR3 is TGCAGCTCGGGACAGGGCCCCAGGAATGAGCAGTTCTTC. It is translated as CSSGQGPRNEQFF.

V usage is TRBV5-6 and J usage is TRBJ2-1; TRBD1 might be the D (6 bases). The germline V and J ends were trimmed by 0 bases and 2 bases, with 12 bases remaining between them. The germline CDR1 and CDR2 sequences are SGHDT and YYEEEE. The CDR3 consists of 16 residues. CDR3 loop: CASSLEWGQTYNEQFF. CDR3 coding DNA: TGTGCCAGCAGCTTGGAGTGGGGGCAAACCTACAATGAGCAGTTCTTC.